This TCR beta chain was identified in a study of T cell therapy after organ transplantation. Study-level information: T cells were expanded 2 weeks with 30 CMV class I/II epitopes.

Germline V gives CDR1 PRHDT, CDR2 FYEKMQ (reference sequence). V gave up 5 bases and J gave up 4 bases, with 15 bases separating them. CDR3 length: 14 residues. Method: immunoSEQ multiplex PCR; TCRdb's copy keeps in-frame clones and lacks some. This table has 44,000 or so clones, about 94% appearing once. As to this clone: Its antigen is undetermined.

The TCR originated in a human patient who had received a solid organ transplant and had CMV disease. The specimen comprised CD8+ T cells from blood, sampled before autologous CMV-specific T cell therapy. The V gene is TRBV13, the J gene TRBJ2-7; either TRBD1 or TRBD2 may supply D (6 bases each). The CDR3 nucleotides are TGTGCCAGCAGCCCGAGCCGGGGGCTTTACGAGCAGTACTTC. It codes for CASSPSRGLYEQYF. Full variable domain (outside the CDR3, taken from reference TRBV13 and TRBJ2-7): AAGVIQSPRHLIKEKRETATLKCYPIPRHDTVYWYQQGPGQDPQFLISFYEKMQSDKGSIPDRFSAQQFSDYHSELNMSSLELGDSALYFCASSPSRGLYEQYFGPGTRLTVT.